The rows below give T cell receptor beta chains drawn from one sample of a study of T cell changes during pregnancy in multiple sclerosis. Some clones are missing from TCRdb's copy, which holds only in-frame ones; the method was immunoSEQ multiplex PCR. The top ten clones hold under 3% of a sample with 72,000 or so clones, 93% of them seen once. Sequencing was performed on peripheral blood, taken in the second trimester of pregnancy. These receptors came from a female donor with multiple sclerosis, enrolled in a pregnancy study. Both conserved end residues are part of each CDR3. A D gene is named only where the DNA matches it firmly. The listing skips clone size in some rows; elsewhere it reads once, few, many or a size class.

j_gene | d_gene | abundance | v_gene | CDR3aa | CDR3nt
TRBJ2-3 | . | . | TRBV6-5 | CASSYGESTDTQYF | TGTGCCAGCAGTTACGGGGAGAGCACAGATACGCAGTATTTT
TRBJ2-5 | TRBD2 | . | TRBV7-9 | CASSAGLAEQETQYF | TGTGCCAGCAGCGCGGGACTAGCGGAGCAAGAGACCCAGTACTTC
TRBJ1-1 | . | . | TRBV11-3 | CASSLEAGGDTEAFF | TGTGCCAGCAGCTTAGAAGCAGGAGGGGACACTGAAGCTTTCTTT
TRBJ1-1 | . | . | TRBV6-5 | CASSLQGFSPEAFF | TGTGCCAGCAGCCTCCAGGGTTTTTCTCCTGAAGCTTTCTTT
TRBJ1-1 | . | . | TRBV19 | CASSIRQGEAFF | TGTGCCAGTAGTATCCGTCAGGGGGAAGCTTTCTTT
TRBJ2-1 | . | . | TRBV11-1 | CASSFKAGNEQFF | TGTGCCAGCAGCTTCAAGGCGGGAAATGAGCAGTTCTTC
TRBJ2-7 | TRBD1 | . | TRBV5-1 | CASSLVVGQGDVEQYF | TGCGCCAGCAGCCTTGTTGTCGGACAGGGGGATGTCGAGCAGTACTTC
TRBJ2-2 | TRBD1 | . | TRBV2 | CASSETGGGTGELFF | TGTGCCAGCAGTGAGACAGGGGGCGGCACCGGGGAGCTGTTTTTT
TRBJ1-2 | . | . | TRBV6-4 | CASSDSEASFHYGYTF | TGTGCCAGCAGTGACTCCGAGGCGTCCTTCCATTATGGCTACACCTTC
TRBJ1-2 | TRBD1 | . | TRBV5-1 | CASSLESGQGDGYGYTF | TGCGCCAGCAGCTTGGAGTCCGGACAGGGGGACGGCTATGGCTACACCTTC
TRBJ2-1 | TRBD2 | once | TRBV27 | CASSSSGTRGREQFF | TGTGCCAGCAGTTCCTCCGGGACTAGGGGGAGAGAGCAGTTCTTC
TRBJ1-2 | TRBD1 | . | TRBV6-1 | CASTRTGEYGYTF | TGTGCCAGCACCCGGACAGGGGAGTATGGCTACACCTTC
TRBJ1-5 | . | . | TRBV30 | CAWKQPNQPQHF | TGTGCCTGGAAACAGCCCAATCAGCCCCAGCATTTT
TRBJ1-1 | . | . | TRBV5-1 | CASSSQTGGTEAFF | TGCGCCAGCAGCTCCCAGACAGGTGGGACTGAAGCTTTCTTT
TRBJ2-7 | TRBD2 | . | TRBV2 | CASRGAGGSFNEQYF | TGTGCCAGCAGGGGAGCGGGGGGCTCTTTTAACGAGCAGTACTTC
TRBJ2-3 | . | . | TRBV11-3 | CASSLSTDTQYF | TGTGCCAGCAGCCTCAGCACAGATACGCAGTATTTT
TRBJ1-1 | . | . | TRBV4-2 | CASSQEEYSEAFF | TGTGCCAGCAGCCAAGAGGAGTATAGTGAAGCTTTCTTT
TRBJ2-1 | TRBD1 | once | TRBV30 | CAWTAGTGSYNEQFF | TGTGCCTGGACCGCCGGGACAGGATCCTACAATGAGCAGTTCTTC
TRBJ2-5 | . | . | TRBV5-6 | CASSGGTGETQYF | TGTGCCAGCAGCGGAGGGACCGGAGAGACCCAGTACTTC
TRBJ2-7 | TRBD2 | . | TRBV7-3 | CASRSSGTSDHEQYF | TGTGCCAGCAGGTCCTCCGGGACTAGCGACCACGAGCAGTACTTC
TRBJ1-5 | TRBD1 | . | TRBV6-5 | CASSSDRVGNQPQHF | TGTGCCAGCAGTTCAGACAGGGTTGGCAATCAGCCCCAGCATTTT
TRBJ2-3 | TRBD2 | . | TRBV10-2 | CASLIAGDTQYF | TGCGCCAGCCTTATAGCGGGAGATACGCAGTATTTT